These T cell receptor beta chains were read from a single sample in a study of blood T cell repertoires in COVID-19. Clones were sequenced by immunoSEQ multiplex PCR, and TCRdb holds only the in-frame ones, with some missing. The data contain around 97,000 clones, roughly 89% of them seen just once; the ten biggest clones take up approximately 17%. The sequenced material came from peripheral blood. These receptors were obtained from a woman older than 75 in a cohort sampled during active COVID-19. Each CDR3 is given with its conserved first and last residue. A D gene is named only where the DNA matches it firmly. Size is omitted from some rows. Given values are once, few, many or a class for expanded clones.

V gene: TRBV11-2
clone size: .
D gene: TRBD1
CDR3 protein: CASSPQDRATEAFF

V gene: TRBV21-1
clone size: .
D gene: .
CDR3 protein: CASSNETERPIPYEQYF

V gene: TRBV24-1
clone size: .
D gene: TRBD2
CDR3 protein: CATSDPTGAGNEQFF

V gene: TRBV6-5
clone size: once
D gene: .
CDR3 protein: CASSYSNALGYTF

V gene: TRBV30
clone size: .
D gene: .
CDR3 protein: CAWSVRTQETQYF

V gene: TRBV3-1/TRBV3-2
clone size: .
D gene: TRBD2
CDR3 protein: CASSPPWGGEQYF

V gene: TRBV7-8
clone size: .
D gene: .
CDR3 protein: CASSLPRQGIYNEQFF

V gene: TRBV12-5
clone size: few
D gene: .
CDR3 protein: CASGEAGPQIGELFF

V gene: TRBV5-6
clone size: .
D gene: TRBD2
CDR3 protein: CASSLWTSGGNEQYF

V gene: TRBV25-1
clone size: .
D gene: TRBD1
CDR3 protein: CASSTTGQGSTEAFF

V gene: TRBV5-4
clone size: .
D gene: .
CDR3 protein: CASSGTGPAGNIQYF

V gene: TRBV18
clone size: .
D gene: .
CDR3 protein: CASSPPEGREAFF

V gene: TRBV19
clone size: once
D gene: TRBD1
CDR3 protein: CASRTGFVTDTQYF

V gene: TRBV27
clone size: .
D gene: TRBD1
CDR3 protein: CASSLIRGPSYNEQFF

V gene: TRBV18
clone size: .
D gene: .
CDR3 protein: CASSAGTGYSEAFF

V gene: TRBV28
clone size: .
D gene: .
CDR3 protein: CASSLNLGGRSREQYF

V gene: TRBV7-4
clone size: few
D gene: .
CDR3 protein: CASSPLNQPQHF

V gene: TRBV7-7
clone size: .
D gene: .
CDR3 protein: CASSLDGGPFSYNEQFF

V gene: TRBV5-1
clone size: .
D gene: .
CDR3 protein: CASSLEVGRNTGELFF

V gene: TRBV2
clone size: few
D gene: TRBD1
CDR3 protein: CASSDQGGTDTQYF

V gene: TRBV11-2
clone size: .
D gene: .
CDR3 protein: CASSPLVSLSSEAFF

V gene: TRBV7-9
clone size: .
D gene: .
CDR3 protein: CASSLNLQGPYF

V gene: TRBV10-3
clone size: .
D gene: .
CDR3 protein: CAISESPRQLENTEAFF

V gene: TRBV5-1
clone size: .
D gene: TRBD1
CDR3 protein: CASSLETGRGETQYF

V gene: TRBV28
clone size: .
D gene: TRBD1
CDR3 protein: CASSSQHPGTGNYGYTF

V gene: TRBV12-3/TRBV12-4
clone size: .
D gene: TRBD2
CDR3 protein: CASRAGVYNEQFF

V gene: TRBV6-1
clone size: .
D gene: TRBD1
CDR3 protein: CASSDTTGIF

V gene: TRBV5-1
clone size: once
D gene: .
CDR3 protein: CASSWTTGVATNEKLFF